This T cell receptor beta chain is drawn from a study of T-cell memory formation after mild COVID-19 (dated by TCRdb to the early 2020s). For context, the study as a whole: Most TCR sequence clusters were specific to one of the two donors. In a couple of donors, T-cell clones that expanded and contracted after mild COVID-19 were tracked by sequencing TCRalpha and TCRbeta repertoires over time. Two young, previously healthy adult volunteers made up the cohort, one male and one female.

Ficoll-Paque density gradient centrifugation was the method used to isolate PBMCs. The research as a whole found: Contracting CD4+ clones were found mainly in CM and EM memory subsets, while CD8+ clones were enriched in EMRA. Some responding clones were detected in pre-infection memory, which suggested that pre-existing cross-reactive memory T cells had joined the SARS-CoV-2 response. The second-wave clones that peaked on day 37 were not confirmed to be SARS-CoV-2 specific. The study covered only two mild cases, and larger cohorts including severe cases with pre-infection samples were considered necessary. From day 15 to 85, contracting clones showed balanced CD4/CD8 phenotypes, whereas a second wave of clones that expanded from day 15 to 37 leaned towards CD4+.

This clonotype was seen ten or more times. The clone's antigen remains unknown. No per-base quality is available; no much larger clone lies one base away. Reading the germline V gene (reference sequence) gives CDR1 SGHKS and CDR2 YYEKEE. The CDR3, cysteine through phenylalanine, is 13 amino acids long. The retained sequence is limited to the CDR3, 39 bases, with the frame set at the first base. Trimming costs V 7 bases and J 0 bases, and their ends lie 10 bases apart. Sequencing was carried out with an Illumina NovaSeq 6000. TCRalpha and TCRbeta cDNA libraries were built by 5'RACE with constant-segment primers, adding sample barcodes and unique molecular identifiers. RNA was extracted from every sample with Trizol reagent. Amplification of the libraries took two PCR steps, and the second step added a second sample barcode plus Illumina TruSeq adapters. The libraries were sequenced on an Illumina NovaSeq using 2 x 150 bp paired-end reads. As for the original processing: Reads were demultiplexed and collapsed into UMI-guided consensus sequences with migec v1.2.7. With mixcr v2.1.11, UMI consensuses were aligned to TRA and TRB V and J templates and assembled into clonotypes. A clonotype was counted as expanded or contracted only if both edgeR and NoisET called the change significant, with noise models trained on biological replicates. For edgeR calls, the thresholds were a false discovery rate-adjusted p below 0.01 and a log2 fold-change of 1. As an exploratory analysis of dynamics, max-normalized trajectories of the 1000 most abundant clonotypes were examined by PCA with hierarchical clustering. Each responding clone was given a CD4 or CD8 phenotype based on the CD4+ and CD8+ repertoires, which had been sequenced separately. TCRdb reprocessed the public reads (quality trimming at Q25 with fastp, clone calling with MiXCR) and kept in-frame beta chains. One record per CDR3 amino acid sequence lists the most common genes and DNA. None of the V and J calls come from the authors' own analysis; TCRdb made them. The sample includes 220,000 or so distinct CDR3 sequences, with 9% to 10% observed a single time. Of the sample, roughly 3.5% is held by the ten largest clones.

The TCR was taken from a young man who had mild COVID-19 (a few samples of this study predate the infection). The sample titles of this study are shuffled in the database, so cell type and time point are left out; the donor was told from shared clones. The rearranged segments are TRBV5-5 and TRBJ2-5, with the D gene not clear enough to name. Specimen: PBMCs or a T cell subset sorted from them (not recorded which). The CDR3 reads as follows: CASGPGYQETQYF. The nucleotide sequence reads TGTGCCAGCGGCCCGGGTTACCAAGAGACCCAGTACTTC.